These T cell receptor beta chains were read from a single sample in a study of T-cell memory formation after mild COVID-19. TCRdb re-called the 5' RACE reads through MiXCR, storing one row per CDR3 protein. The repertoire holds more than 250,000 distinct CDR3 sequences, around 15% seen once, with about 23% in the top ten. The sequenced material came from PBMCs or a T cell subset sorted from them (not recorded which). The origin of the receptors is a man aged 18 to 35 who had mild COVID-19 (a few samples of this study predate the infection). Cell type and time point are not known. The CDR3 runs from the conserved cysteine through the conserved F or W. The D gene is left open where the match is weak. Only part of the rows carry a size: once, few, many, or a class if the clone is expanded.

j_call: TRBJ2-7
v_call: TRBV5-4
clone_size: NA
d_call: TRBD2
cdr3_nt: TGTGCCAGCAGCCCGGGACTAGCGGGGGCCCGATACGAGCAGTACTTC
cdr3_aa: CASSPGLAGARYEQYF

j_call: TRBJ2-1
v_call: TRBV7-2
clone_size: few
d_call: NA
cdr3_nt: TGTGCCAGCAGCTTACCTCCGGGTGAGCAGTTCTTC
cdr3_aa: CASSLPPGEQFF

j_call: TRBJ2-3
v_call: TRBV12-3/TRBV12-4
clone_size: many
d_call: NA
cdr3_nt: TGTGCCAGCAGTTTAGCGGTTGGCGGGCAGTTACAGTATTTT
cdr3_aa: CASSLAVGGQLQYF

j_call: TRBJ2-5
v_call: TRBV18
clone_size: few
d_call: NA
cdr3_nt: TGTGCCAGCTCACCCTTCAGACAAGAGACCCAGTACTTC
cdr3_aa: CASSPFRQETQYF

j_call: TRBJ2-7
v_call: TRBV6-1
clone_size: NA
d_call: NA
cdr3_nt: TGTGCCAGCAGTGAATCCCACGGCCGCTACGAGCAGTACTTC
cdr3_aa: CASSESHGRYEQYF

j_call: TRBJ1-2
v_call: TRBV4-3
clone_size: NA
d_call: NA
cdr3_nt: TGCGCCAGCAGCCACCGACAAGGCGGCTACACCTTC
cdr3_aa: CASSHRQGGYTF

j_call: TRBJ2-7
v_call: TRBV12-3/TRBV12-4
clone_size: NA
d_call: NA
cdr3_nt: TGTGCCAGCAGTTTAGCGCTGTCACGGCAGAAGCAGTACTTC
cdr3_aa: CASSLALSRQKQYF

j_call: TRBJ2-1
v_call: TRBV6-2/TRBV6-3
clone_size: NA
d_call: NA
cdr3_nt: TGTGCCAGCACCGGAAACAGGGTGTACAATGAGCAGTTCTTC
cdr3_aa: CASTGNRVYNEQFF

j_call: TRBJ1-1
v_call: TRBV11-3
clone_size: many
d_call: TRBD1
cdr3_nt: TGTGCCAGCAGCCGGACAGGGACTGAAGCTTTCTTT
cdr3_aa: CASSRTGTEAFF

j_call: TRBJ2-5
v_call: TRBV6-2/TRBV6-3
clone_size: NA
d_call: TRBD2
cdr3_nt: TGTGCCAGCAGACAACTTTCGACTAGCGGGGGGAAGGTGACCCAGTACTTC
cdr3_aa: CASRQLSTSGGKVTQYF

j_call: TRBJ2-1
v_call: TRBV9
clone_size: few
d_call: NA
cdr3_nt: TGTGCCAGCAGCGTAGACGGGGTAAGGAATGAGCAGTTCTTC
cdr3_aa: CASSVDGVRNEQFF

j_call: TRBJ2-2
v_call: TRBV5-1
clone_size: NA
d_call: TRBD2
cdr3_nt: TGCGCCAGCTGGGTCGGACTAGCGGCGAACACCGGGGAGCTGTTTTTT
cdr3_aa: CASWVGLAANTGELFF

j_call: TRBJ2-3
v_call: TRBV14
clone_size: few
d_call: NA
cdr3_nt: TGTGCCAGCAGCCCCTTCGAAGGAGCGCAGTATTTT
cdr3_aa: CASSPFEGAQYF

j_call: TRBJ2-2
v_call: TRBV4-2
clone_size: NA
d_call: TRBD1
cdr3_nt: TGTGCCAGCAGCCCCTCACAGGGGCAAGGGGAGCTGTTTTTT
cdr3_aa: CASSPSQGQGELFF